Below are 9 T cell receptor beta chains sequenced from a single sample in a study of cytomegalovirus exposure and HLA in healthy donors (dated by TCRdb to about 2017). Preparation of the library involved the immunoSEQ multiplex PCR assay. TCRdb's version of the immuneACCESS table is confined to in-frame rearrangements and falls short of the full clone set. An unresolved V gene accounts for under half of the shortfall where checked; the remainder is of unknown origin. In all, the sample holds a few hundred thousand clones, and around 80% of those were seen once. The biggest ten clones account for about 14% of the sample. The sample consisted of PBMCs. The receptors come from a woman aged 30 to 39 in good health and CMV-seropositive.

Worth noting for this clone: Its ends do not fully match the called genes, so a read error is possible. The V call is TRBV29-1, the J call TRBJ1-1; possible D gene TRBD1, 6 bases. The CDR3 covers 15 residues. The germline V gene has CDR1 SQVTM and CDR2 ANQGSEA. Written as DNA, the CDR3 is TGCAGCGTTGAGTTTTTCGGTCAGGGGAACGCTGAAGCTTTCTTT. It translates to CSVEFFGQGNAEAFF.

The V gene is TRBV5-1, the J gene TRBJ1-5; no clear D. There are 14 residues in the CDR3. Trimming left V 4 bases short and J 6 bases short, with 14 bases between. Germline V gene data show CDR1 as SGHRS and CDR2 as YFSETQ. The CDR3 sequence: CASSRSSGGQPQHF. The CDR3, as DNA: TGCGCCAGCAGCCGATCCAGTGGCGGTCAGCCCCAGCATTTT. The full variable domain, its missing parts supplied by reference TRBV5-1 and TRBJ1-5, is KAGVTQTPRYLIKTRGQQVTLSCSPISGHRSVSWYQQTPGQGLQFLFEYFSETQRNKGNFPGRFSGRQFSNSRSEMNVSTLELGDSALYLCASSRSSGGQPQHFGDGTRLSIL.

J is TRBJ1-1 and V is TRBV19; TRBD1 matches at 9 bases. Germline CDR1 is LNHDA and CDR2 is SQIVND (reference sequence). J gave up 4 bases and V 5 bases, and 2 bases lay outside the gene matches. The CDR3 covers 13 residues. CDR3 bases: TGTGCCAGTAGTCGGGACAGGGCCACTGAAGCTTTCTTT. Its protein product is CASSRDRATEAFF.

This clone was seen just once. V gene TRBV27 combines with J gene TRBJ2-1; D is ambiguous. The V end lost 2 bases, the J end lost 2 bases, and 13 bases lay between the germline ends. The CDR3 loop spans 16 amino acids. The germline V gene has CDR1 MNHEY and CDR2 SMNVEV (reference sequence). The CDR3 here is CASSLRAEWAYNEQFF. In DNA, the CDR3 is TGTGCCAGCAGTTTACGGGCAGAATGGGCCTACAATGAGCAGTTCTTC.

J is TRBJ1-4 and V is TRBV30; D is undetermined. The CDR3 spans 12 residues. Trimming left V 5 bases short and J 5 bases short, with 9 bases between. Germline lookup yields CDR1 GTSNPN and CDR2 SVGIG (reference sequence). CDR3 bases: TGTGCCTGGTCTGCAGAGAATGAAAAACTGTTTTTT. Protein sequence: CAWSAENEKLFF.

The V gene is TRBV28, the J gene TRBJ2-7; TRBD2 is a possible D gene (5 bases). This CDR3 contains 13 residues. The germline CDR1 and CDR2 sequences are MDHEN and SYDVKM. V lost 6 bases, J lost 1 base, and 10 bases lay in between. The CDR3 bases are TGTGCCAGCAGGGGTACGGGGTCCTACGAGCAGTACTTC. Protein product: CASRGTGSYEQYF.

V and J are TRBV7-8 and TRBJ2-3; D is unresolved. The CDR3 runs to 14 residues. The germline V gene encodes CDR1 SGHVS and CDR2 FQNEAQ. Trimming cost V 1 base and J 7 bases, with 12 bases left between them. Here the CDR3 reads CASSLDIGPYTQYF. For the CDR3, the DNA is TGTGCCAGCAGCTTAGATATTGGGCCATATACGCAGTATTTT.

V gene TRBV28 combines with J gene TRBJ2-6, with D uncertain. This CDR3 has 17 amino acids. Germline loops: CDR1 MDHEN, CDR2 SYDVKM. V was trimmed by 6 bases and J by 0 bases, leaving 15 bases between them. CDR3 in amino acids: CASSLTPGLSGANVLTF. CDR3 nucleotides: TGTGCCAGCAGCTTAACCCCCGGCCTCTCTGGGGCCAACGTCCTGACTTTC.

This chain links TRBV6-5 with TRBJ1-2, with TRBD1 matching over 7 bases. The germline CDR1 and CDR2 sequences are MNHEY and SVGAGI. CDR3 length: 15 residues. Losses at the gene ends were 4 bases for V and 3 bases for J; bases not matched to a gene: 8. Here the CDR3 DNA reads TGTGCCAGCAGTTCGCCTTCGACAGGGCACTATGGCTACACCTTC. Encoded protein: CASSSPSTGHYGYTF.